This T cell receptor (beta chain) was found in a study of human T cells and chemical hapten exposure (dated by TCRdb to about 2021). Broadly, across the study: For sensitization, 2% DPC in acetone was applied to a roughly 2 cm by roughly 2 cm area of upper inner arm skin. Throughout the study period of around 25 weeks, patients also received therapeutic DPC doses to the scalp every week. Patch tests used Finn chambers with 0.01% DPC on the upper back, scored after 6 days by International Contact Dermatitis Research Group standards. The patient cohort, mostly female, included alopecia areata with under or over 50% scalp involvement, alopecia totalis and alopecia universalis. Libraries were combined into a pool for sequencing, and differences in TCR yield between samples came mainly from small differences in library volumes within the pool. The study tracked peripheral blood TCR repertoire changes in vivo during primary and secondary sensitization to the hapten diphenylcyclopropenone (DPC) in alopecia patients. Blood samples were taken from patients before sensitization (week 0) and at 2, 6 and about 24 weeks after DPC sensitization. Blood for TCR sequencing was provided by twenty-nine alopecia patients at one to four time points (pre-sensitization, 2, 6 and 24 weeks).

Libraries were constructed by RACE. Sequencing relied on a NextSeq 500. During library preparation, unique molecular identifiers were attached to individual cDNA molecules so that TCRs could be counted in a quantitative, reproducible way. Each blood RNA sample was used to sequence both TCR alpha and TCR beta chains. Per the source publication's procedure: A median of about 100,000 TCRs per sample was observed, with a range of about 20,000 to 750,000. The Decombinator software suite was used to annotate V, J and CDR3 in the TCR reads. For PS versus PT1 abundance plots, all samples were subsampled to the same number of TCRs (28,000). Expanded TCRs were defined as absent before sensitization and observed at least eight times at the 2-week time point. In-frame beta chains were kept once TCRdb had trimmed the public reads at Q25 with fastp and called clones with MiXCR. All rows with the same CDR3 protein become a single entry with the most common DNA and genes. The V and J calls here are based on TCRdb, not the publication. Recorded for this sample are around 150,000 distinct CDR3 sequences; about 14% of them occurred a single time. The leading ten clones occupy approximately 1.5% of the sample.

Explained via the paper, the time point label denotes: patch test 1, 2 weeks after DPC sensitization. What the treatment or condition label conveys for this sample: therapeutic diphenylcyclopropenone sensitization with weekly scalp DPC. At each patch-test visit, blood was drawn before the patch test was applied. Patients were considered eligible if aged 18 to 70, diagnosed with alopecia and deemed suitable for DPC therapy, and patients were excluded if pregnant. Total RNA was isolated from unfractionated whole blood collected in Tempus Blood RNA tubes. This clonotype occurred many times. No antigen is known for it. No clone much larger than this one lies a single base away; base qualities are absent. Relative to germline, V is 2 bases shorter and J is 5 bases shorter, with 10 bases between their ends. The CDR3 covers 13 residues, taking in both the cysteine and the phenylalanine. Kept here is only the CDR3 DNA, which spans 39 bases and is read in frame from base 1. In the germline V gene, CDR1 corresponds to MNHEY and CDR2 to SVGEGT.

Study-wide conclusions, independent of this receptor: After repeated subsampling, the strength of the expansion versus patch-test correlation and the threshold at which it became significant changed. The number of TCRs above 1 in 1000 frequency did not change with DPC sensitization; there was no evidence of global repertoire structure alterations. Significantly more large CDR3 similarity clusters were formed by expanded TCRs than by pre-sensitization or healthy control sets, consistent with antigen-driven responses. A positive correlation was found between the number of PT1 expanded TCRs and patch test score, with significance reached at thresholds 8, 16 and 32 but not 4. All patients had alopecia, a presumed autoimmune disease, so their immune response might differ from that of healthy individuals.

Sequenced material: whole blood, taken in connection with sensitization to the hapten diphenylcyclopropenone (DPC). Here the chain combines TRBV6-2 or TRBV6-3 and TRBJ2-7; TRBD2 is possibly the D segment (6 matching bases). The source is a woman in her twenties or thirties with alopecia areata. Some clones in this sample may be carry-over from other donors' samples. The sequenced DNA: TGTGCCAGCAGTTACCGGTGGAGGGACGAGCAGTACTTC. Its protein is CASSYRWRDEQYF.